Listed below are T cell receptor beta chains from one sample, sequenced in a study of T cell repertoires in cytomegalovirus infection. TCRdb re-analysed the reads in MiXCR, keeping a single row per CDR3 protein. The table lists roughly 250,000 distinct CDR3 sequences, roughly 22% of them singletons, with 18% in the top ten. Sequencing used CD8+ T cells from PBMCs. Receptors were obtained from a human donor in good health (CMV status not recorded). Some clones in this sample may be carry-over from other donors' samples. Both conserved end residues are part of each CDR3. A D gene is named only where the DNA matches it firmly. Not all rows give a size; the values are once, few, many and, for expanded clones, a class.

V	J	size	D	length	CDR3	DNA
TRBV7-8	TRBJ1-5	many	TRBD1	15	CASSLLGTVNQPQHF	TGTGCCAGCAGCTTACTCGGGACAGTTAATCAGCCCCAGCATTTT
TRBV19	TRBJ1-5	NA	NA	13	CASSIGGIQPQHF	TGTGCCAGTAGTATAGGCGGGATCCAGCCCCAGCATTTT
TRBV4-1	TRBJ2-3	NA	TRBD2	16	CASSQEDRGGTDTQYF	TGCGCCAGCAGCCAAGAAGACCGGGGGGGCACAGATACGCAGTATTTT
TRBV5-4	TRBJ2-1	many	NA	15	CASSKTGSSYNEQFF	TGTGCCAGCAGCAAGACAGGAAGCTCCTACAATGAGCAGTTCTTC
TRBV7-6	TRBJ1-5	many	TRBD1	13	CASSPQGNQPQHF	TGTGCCAGCAGCCCACAGGGGAATCAGCCCCAGCATTTT
TRBV27	TRBJ1-1	many	NA	14	CASSLSRGNTEAFF	TGTGCCAGCAGCTTGTCGCGGGGGAACACTGAAGCTTTCTTT
TRBV14	TRBJ1-2	NA	TRBD1	14	CASSPGTALYGYTF	TGTGCCAGCAGCCCGGGGACAGCGCTTTATGGCTACACCTTC
TRBV7-8	TRBJ2-1	many	TRBD2	16	CASSLELAGGHNEQFF	TGTGCCAGCAGCCTCGAACTAGCGGGGGGGCATAATGAGCAGTTCTTC
TRBV28	TRBJ2-1	NA	NA	16	CASSLGGGAGDNEQFF	TGTGCCAGCAGTTTGGGTGGGGGGGCCGGGGACAATGAGCAGTTCTTC
TRBV19	TRBJ2-2	few	TRBD1	17	CASSIVGTGEFTGELFF	TGTGCCAGTAGTATAGTCGGAACAGGGGAATTTACCGGGGAGCTGTTTTTT
TRBV4-1	TRBJ2-7	many	NA	16	CASSPYFGGADYEQYF	TGCGCCAGCAGCCCCTATTTCGGAGGGGCAGATTACGAGCAGTACTTC
TRBV12-3/TRBV12-4	TRBJ2-1	NA	TRBD2	18	CASSLTPLSGGSNNEQFF	TGTGCCAGCAGCCTTACCCCCCTTAGCGGGGGGTCTAACAATGAGCAGTTCTTC
TRBV15	TRBJ2-4	NA	NA	12	CATSRGLNIQYF	TGTGCCACCAGCAGAGGGCTAAACATTCAGTACTTC
TRBV20-1	TRBJ2-3	NA	TRBD2	17	CSGMPPPLAGSTDTQYF	TGCAGTGGTATGCCACCCCCCCTAGCGGGGTCCACAGATACGCAGTATTTT
TRBV19	TRBJ2-5	NA	NA	16	CASSKPRDDYGETQYF	TGTGCCAGTAGTAAACCCCGGGACGACTACGGAGAGACCCAGTACTTC
TRBV10-3	TRBJ2-3	many	TRBD1	16	CAISESEDRSTDTQYF	TGTGCCATCAGTGAGTCAGAGGACAGGAGCACAGATACGCAGTATTTT
TRBV6-2/TRBV6-3	TRBJ1-2	NA	NA	12	CASFGAVYGYTF	TGTGCCAGCTTCGGGGCGGTCTATGGCTACACCTTC
TRBV29-1	TRBJ2-2	NA	TRBD2	15	CSVVGSGRNTGELFF	TGCAGCGTTGTCGGTAGCGGGAGAAACACCGGGGAGCTGTTTTTT
TRBV28	TRBJ2-1	NA	TRBD2	13	CASRTTSSNEQFF	TGTGCCAGCAGAACGACTAGCTCGAATGAGCAGTTCTTC
TRBV7-2	TRBJ1-6	NA	TRBD1	14	CASSSTGQNSPLHF	TGTGCCAGCAGCTCGACGGGACAGAATTCACCCCTCCACTTT
TRBV28	TRBJ2-3	many	TRBD1	16	CASSAAGTEPGDTQYF	TGTGCCAGCAGTGCCGCCGGGACAGAACCTGGGGATACGCAGTATTTT
TRBV20-1	TRBJ2-1	once	NA	13	CSARPPLQGEQFF	TGCAGTGCTAGACCTCCCCTGCAAGGTGAGCAGTTCTTC
TRBV7-6	TRBJ2-1	NA	TRBD2	15	CASSFGLAGSDEQFF	TGTGCCAGCAGCTTCGGACTAGCGGGGTCGGATGAGCAGTTCTTC
TRBV20-1	TRBJ2-7	few	NA	13	CSASRDRREEQYF	TGCAGTGCTAGCCGGGACCGCCGAGAGGAGCAGTACTTC
TRBV14	TRBJ2-1	few	TRBD2	17	CASSQDGVAGLYNEQFF	TGTGCCAGCAGCCAAGATGGGGTAGCGGGGCTCTACAATGAGCAGTTCTTC
TRBV7-9	TRBJ2-7	NA	NA	13	CASSPPGGYEQYF	TGTGCCAGCAGCCCCCCTGGGGGCTACGAGCAGTACTTC
TRBV7-2	TRBJ2-2	many	TRBD1	17	CASSLGDRKDTTGELFF	TGTGCCAGCAGCTTAGGGGACAGGAAAGATACTACCGGGGAGCTGTTTTTT
TRBV29-1	TRBJ2-5	NA	TRBD1	14	CSARTGAAGGPQYF	TGCAGCGCCAGGACAGGGGCCGCCGGAGGGCCCCAGTACTTC
TRBV20-1	TRBJ2-7	NA	TRBD2	14	CSARDSGGSYEQYF	TGCAGTGCTAGAGATAGCGGGGGCTCCTACGAGCAGTACTTC
TRBV28	TRBJ1-1	few	TRBD1	17	CASNWGGSQGANTEAFF	TGTGCCAGCAATTGGGGGGGCTCCCAGGGGGCGAACACTGAAGCTTTCTTT
TRBV2	TRBJ1-4	NA	NA	10	CASAGPRGFF	TGTGCCAGCGCTGGACCCCGTGGGTTTTTT